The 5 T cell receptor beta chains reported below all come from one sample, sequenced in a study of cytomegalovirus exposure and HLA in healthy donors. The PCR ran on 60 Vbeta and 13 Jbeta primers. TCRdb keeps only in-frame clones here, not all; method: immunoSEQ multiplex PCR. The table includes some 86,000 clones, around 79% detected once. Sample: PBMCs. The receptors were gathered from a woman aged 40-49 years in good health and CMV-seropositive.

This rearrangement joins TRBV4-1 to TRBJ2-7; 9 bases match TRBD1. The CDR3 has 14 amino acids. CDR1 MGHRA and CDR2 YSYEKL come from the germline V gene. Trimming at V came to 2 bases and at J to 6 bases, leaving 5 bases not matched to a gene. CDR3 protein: CASSQTGGAAEQYF. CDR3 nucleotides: TGCGCCAGCAGCCAAACAGGGGGCGCGGCCGAGCAGTACTTC.

CDR3 protein: CASSQGAGFYEQYF. CDR3 in DNA: TGTGCCAGCAGCCAAGGTGCGGGTTTTTACGAGCAGTACTTC. This chain connects TRBV14 to TRBJ2-7, with D possibly matching TRBD2 (5 bases). Germline V gene sequence: CDR1 SGHDN, CDR2 FVKESK. The CDR3 is 14 residues long. Trimming removed 1 base at V and 4 bases at J, with 11 bases between.

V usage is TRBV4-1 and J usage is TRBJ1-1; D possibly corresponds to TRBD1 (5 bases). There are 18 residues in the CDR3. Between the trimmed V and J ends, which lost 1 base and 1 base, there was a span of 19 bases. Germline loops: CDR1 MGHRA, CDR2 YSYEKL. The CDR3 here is CASSQGSVGTETNTEAFF. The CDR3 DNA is TGCGCCAGCAGCCAAGGGTCGGTAGGGACTGAAACGAACACTGAAGCTTTCTTT.

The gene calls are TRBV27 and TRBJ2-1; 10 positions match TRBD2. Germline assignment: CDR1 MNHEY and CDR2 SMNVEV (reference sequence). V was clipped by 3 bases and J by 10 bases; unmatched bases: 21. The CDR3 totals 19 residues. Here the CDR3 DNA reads TGTGCCAGCAGTTTTTTTGTCGAGGTGGGACTAGCGTGGGTAAAGGAGCAGTTCTTC. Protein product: CASSFFVEVGLAWVKEQFF.

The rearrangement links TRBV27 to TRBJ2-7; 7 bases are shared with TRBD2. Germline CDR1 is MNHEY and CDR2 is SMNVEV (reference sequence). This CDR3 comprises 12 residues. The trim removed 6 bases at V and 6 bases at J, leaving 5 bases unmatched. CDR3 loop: CASRGGSPEQYF. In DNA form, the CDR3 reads TGTGCCAGCAGGGGGGGGAGCCCCGAGCAGTACTTC.